Included here is one T cell receptor beta chain sequence, with context. Its specificity is not known. This sample was included in a study of cytomegalovirus exposure and HLA in healthy donors. Background on the study: Later analysis reported that the roughly 120 validation repertoires shared the platform of the 650 to 700 first-cohort repertoires. Study-wide findings and caveats: Most TCR sequences proved rare, with some public TCRs found in many donors. Three chains linked to CMV were shown in vitro to be specific for CMV antigens.

Here immunoSEQ multiplex PCR was the method, and the copy in TCRdb shows in-frame clones only, minus some. The data contain approximately 270,000 clones, 90% of them singletons. Trimming cost V 6 bases and J 3 bases; bases outside gene matches: 8. Germline-derived CDR1 and CDR2 are MNHEY and SMNVEV (reference sequence). The CDR3 runs 14 residues. This clonotype was sampled from a woman younger than 30 in good health and CMV-seronegative. What was sequenced was PBMCs. The rearrangement joins TRBV27 to TRBJ2-7; 7 positions match TRBD1. CDR3 nucleotide sequence: TGTGCCAGCAGCAGAGGGGGCGCCGGCTACGAGCAGTACTTC. Residues: CASSRGGAGYEQYF.